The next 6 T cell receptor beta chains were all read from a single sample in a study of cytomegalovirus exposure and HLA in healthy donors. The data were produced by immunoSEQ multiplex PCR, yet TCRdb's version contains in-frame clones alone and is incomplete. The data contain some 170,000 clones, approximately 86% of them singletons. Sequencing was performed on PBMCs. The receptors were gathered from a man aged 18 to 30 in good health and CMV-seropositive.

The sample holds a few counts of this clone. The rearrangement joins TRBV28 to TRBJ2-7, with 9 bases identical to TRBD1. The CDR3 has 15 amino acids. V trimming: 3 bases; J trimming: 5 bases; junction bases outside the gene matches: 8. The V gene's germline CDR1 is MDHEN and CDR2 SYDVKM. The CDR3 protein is CASSFSGQGKNEQYF. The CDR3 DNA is TGTGCCAGCAGTTTTTCGGGACAGGGAAAAAACGAGCAGTACTTC.

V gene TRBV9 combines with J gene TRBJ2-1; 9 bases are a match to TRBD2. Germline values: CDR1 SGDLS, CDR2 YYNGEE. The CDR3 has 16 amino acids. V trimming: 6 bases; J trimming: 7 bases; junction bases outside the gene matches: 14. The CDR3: CASTRGGSGSLNEQFF. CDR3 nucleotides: TGTGCCAGCACCCGAGGGGGTAGCGGGAGTTTGAATGAGCAGTTCTTC.

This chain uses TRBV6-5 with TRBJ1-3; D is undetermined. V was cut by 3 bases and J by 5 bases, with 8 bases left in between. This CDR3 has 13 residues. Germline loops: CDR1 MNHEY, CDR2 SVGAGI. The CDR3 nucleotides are TGTGCCAGCAGTTATGGAGCTCGAAACACCATATATTTT. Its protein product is CASSYGARNTIYF.

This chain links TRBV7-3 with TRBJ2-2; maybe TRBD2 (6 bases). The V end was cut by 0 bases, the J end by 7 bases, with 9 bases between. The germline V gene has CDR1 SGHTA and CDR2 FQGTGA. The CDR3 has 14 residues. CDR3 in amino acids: CASSLTEGVGELFF. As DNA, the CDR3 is TGTGCCAGCAGCTTAACGGAGGGAGTCGGGGAGCTGTTTTTT.

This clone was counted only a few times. CDR3 in amino acids: CASSQVNGGRDGSPLHF. The CDR3 DNA is TGCGCCAGCAGCCAAGTTAACGGGGGACGGGATGGATCACCCCTCCACTTT. V gene TRBV4-1 combines with J gene TRBJ1-6; perhaps TRBD1 as D (5 bases). The CDR3 runs 17 residues. V dropped 1 base and J dropped 10 bases, with 20 bases sitting between them. Germline V gene lookup returns CDR1 MGHRA and CDR2 YSYEKL.

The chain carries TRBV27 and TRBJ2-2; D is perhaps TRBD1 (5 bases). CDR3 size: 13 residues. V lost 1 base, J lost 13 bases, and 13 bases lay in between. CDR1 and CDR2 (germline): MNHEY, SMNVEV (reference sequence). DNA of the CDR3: TGTGCCAGCAGTTTATACGGACCAAGGGGGCTGTTTTTT. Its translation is CASSLYGPRGLFF.